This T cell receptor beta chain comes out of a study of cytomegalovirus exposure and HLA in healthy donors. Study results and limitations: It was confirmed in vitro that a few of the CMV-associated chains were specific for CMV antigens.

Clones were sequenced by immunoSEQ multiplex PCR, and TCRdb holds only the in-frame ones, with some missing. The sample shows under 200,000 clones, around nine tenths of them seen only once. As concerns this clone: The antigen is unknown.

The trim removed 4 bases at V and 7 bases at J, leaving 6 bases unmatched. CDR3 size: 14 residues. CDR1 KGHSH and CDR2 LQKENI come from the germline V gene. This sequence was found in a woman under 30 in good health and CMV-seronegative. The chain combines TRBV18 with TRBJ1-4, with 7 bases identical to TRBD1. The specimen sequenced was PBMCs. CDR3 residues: CASSLDRDPEKLFF. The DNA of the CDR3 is TGTGCCAGCTCACTCGACAGGGATCCTGAAAAACTGTTTTTT.